This T cell receptor (beta chain) was documented in a study of blood T cell repertoires in COVID-19. Across the study: Sites across the United States, Italy and Spain contributed samples from acute and convalescent COVID-19.

This CDR3 is 14 amino acids long. The germline V gene encodes CDR1 MGHDK and CDR2 SYGVNS. The V gene lost 7 bases and the J gene lost 1 base, with 13 bases spanning the gap. This clone was counted a single time. The data were produced by immunoSEQ multiplex PCR, yet TCRdb's version contains in-frame clones alone and is incomplete. The table has more than 15,000 clones, 70% to 90% seen once. This receptor was identified in a human donor with active COVID-19. The donor label of this sample is uncertain. Sequenced input: peripheral blood. The chain links TRBV25-1 to TRBJ1-1; D unclear. The CDR3 coding sequence is TGTGCCAGCAACCCGGGAAAAAGGAACACTGAAGCTTTCTTT. This sequence encodes CASNPGKRNTEAFF.